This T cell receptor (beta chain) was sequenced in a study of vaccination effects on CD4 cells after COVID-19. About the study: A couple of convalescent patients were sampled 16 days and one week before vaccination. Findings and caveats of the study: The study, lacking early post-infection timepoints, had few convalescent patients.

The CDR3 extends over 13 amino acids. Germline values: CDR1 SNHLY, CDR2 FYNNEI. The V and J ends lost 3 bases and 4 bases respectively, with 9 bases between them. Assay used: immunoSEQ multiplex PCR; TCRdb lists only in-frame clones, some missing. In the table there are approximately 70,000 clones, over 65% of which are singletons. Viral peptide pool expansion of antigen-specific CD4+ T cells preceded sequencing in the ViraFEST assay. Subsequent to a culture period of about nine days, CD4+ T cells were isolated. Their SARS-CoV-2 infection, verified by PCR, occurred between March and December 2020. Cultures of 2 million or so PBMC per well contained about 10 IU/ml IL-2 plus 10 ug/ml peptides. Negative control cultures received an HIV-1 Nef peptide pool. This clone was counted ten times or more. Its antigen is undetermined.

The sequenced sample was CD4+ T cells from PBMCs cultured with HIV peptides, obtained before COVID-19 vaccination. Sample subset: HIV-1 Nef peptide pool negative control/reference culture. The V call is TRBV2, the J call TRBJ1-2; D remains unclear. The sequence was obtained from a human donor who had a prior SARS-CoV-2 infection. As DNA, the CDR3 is TGTGCCAGCAGTGACAGCGCCGGCTATGGCTACACCTTC. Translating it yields CASSDSAGYGYTF.